This T cell receptor (beta chain) emerged from a study of CD8+CD57+ T cells in acquired aplastic anemia. Looking at the study overall: On average, sorted CD4+ and CD8+ cells gave about 2.9 ug of DNA.

Sequencing involved patients with CD8+CD57+ cell expansion previously shown by flow cytometry. Each patient gave a blood sample that was collected before any therapy had been received. The CDR3 is 15 residues long. The germline V and J ends were trimmed by 2 bases and 4 bases, with 12 bases remaining between them. Germline V gene data show CDR1 as MNHEY and CDR2 as SMNVEV (reference sequence). TCR beta VDJ and CDR3 were profiled, and genomic DNA was the template. Each CDR3 protein gets one entry after TCRdb re-called the reads with MiXCR. The sample carries under 200,000 distinct CDR3 sequences, approximately 48% recorded once.

The V call is TRBV27, the J call TRBJ2-1; D gene ambiguous. Input material: sorted CD4+, CD8+, or CD8+CD57+ T cells (not recorded which) from PBMCs. This TCR was sampled from a human donor with aplastic anemia. The CDR3 DNA sequence: TGTGCCAGCAGTTTAATGGCTACCTTTTACAATGAGCAGTTCTTC. Its translation: CASSLMATFYNEQFF.